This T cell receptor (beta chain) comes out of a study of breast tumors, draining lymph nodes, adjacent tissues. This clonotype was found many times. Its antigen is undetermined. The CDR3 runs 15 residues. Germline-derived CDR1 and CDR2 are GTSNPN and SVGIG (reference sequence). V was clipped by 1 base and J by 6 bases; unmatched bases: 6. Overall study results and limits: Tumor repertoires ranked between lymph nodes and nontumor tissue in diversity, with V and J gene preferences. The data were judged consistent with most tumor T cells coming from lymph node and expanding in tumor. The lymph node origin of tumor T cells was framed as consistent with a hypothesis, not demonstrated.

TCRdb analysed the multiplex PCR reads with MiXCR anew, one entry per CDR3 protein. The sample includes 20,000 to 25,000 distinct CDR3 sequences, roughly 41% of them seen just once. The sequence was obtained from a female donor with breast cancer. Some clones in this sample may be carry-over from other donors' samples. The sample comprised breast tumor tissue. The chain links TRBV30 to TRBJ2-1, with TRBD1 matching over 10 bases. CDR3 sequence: CAWSAGTGVLNEQFF. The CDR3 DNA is TGTGCCTGGAGTGCCGGGACAGGGGTCCTCAATGAGCAGTTCTTC.